This TCR beta chain was found in a study of T cells of healthy individuals listed by TCRdb under 2018. This clonotype was counted ten times or more. No cognate antigen has been identified for it. Base qualities are not at hand, and no much larger clone is one base apart. The junction shows trimming of 4 bases on V and 4 bases on J, and the gene matches do not reach 11 bases of it. Its CDR3 holds 17 amino acids, cysteine through phenylalanine. The DNA shown is the 51-base CDR3, in frame from base 1. The library came from 5' RACE. Instrument on record: Illumina MiSeq. TCRdb passed the public sequencing reads through fastp at Q25 and MiXCR, retaining productive beta sequences. For every CDR3 protein sequence, its rows merge into one entry that carries the most common genes and DNA. This sample lists 50,000 to 55,000 distinct CDR3 sequences; around 15% were detected once. Jointly, the top ten make up about 15% of the sample.

This clonotype originated in a human donor in good health. The chain is made from TRBV12-3 or TRBV12-4 and TRBJ2-3; TRBD2 agrees with 10 junctional bases. Here is the DNA: TGTGCCAGCAGTTCGCCGACTAGCGGGCCCCCTTCAGATACGCAGTATTTT. It is translated as CASSSPTSGPPSDTQYF.